This T cell receptor (beta chain) derives from a study of blood T cell repertoires in COVID-19. Study details: COVID-19 samples, acute and convalescent, were from the United States, Italy and Spain. T cells, B-cell-depleted T cells, or PBMCs supplied cDNA or gDNA.

As handled by the study authors: Amplification of reference gene primers was used by the study to estimate nucleated cell counts. TCRdb's copy holds only in-frame clones and misses some; the assay was immunoSEQ multiplex PCR. V, J and clone size are taken as reported in that table, and D and trimming were inferred from the DNA itself. The data show tens of thousands of clones, about 88% seen once. CDR1 and CDR2 (germline): SGHRS, YFSETQ. The CDR3 has 13 amino acids. V gave up 0 bases and J gave up 8 bases, with 8 bases separating them. Sequencing input: peripheral blood. V usage is TRBV5-1 and J usage is TRBJ1-4, with unresolved D. The clonotype originates from a man aged 70-80 years with active or convalescent COVID-19. CDR3 DNA: TGCGCCAGCAGCTTGGGGGAGGGAGAAAAACTGTTTTTT. Its protein product is CASSLGEGEKLFF.